The rows below give T cell receptor beta chains drawn from one sample of a study of cytomegalovirus exposure and HLA in healthy donors. Produced via immunoSEQ multiplex PCR; TCRdb's table is partial and in-frame only. The sample has roughly 90,000 clones; 60% to 85% are singletons. Sequencing input: PBMCs. These receptor sequences come from a woman between 40 and 50 years old in good health and CMV-seropositive. CDR3s include the opening cysteine and the closing phenylalanine or tryptophan. D genes are given only for firm matches. Clone size, where shown, is once, few, many, or a class for clones that have expanded.

TRBV7-2	NA	NA	TRBJ2-2	TGTGCCAGCAGCCTCCCCCCCGCGAACACCGGGGAGCTGTTTTTT	CASSLPPANTGELFF
TRBV19	NA	TRBD2	TRBJ2-1	TGTGCCAGTAGTAAGGGACTAGCGGGTCAATGGGCGTTCTTC	CASSKGLAGQWAFF
TRBV7-2	NA	NA	TRBJ1-6	TGTGCCAGCAGCTTTGATGGGGCAGGGAACAATTCACCCCTCCACTTT	CASSFDGAGNNSPLHF
TRBV6-5	NA	NA	TRBJ2-7	TGTGCCAGCAGTGGCAGCTACGAGCAGTACTTC	CASSGSYEQYF
TRBV10-3	NA	TRBD1	TRBJ2-2	TGTGCCATCTCAGGGACAGAGACCGGGGAGCTGTTTTTT	CAISGTETGELFF
TRBV28	NA	NA	TRBJ2-1	TGTGCCAGCAGAGAAGGGGGGGAGTGGGTTGAGCAGTTCTTC	CASREGGEWVEQFF
TRBV19	NA	NA	TRBJ1-2	TGTGCCAGTACGTTCGAGGCAGCCTTTAACTATGGCTACACCTTC	CASTFEAAFNYGYTF
TRBV7-6	NA	TRBD1	TRBJ1-1	TGTGCCAGCAGCTTAGGGCAGGGGGTATATGCAGAGGCTTTCTTT	CASSLGQGVYAEAFF
TRBV27	few	NA	TRBJ2-6	TGTGCCAGCAGTCTCTCTGGGGCCAACGTCCTGACTTTC	CASSLSGANVLTF
TRBV14	many	NA	TRBJ2-7	TGTGCCAGCAGCCAAGGAGGGTACGAGCAGTACTTC	CASSQGGYEQYF
TRBV9	NA	NA	TRBJ1-3	TGTGCCAGCAGCGATAATAACTCTGGAAACACCATATATTTT	CASSDNNSGNTIYF
TRBV29-1	NA	NA	TRBJ2-4	TGCAGCGTGGACTCTGGAGACAAAAACATTCAGTACTTC	CSVDSGDKNIQYF
TRBV19	NA	NA	TRBJ1-1	TGTGCCACATCACAGGGACGGAACACTGAAGCTTTCTTT	CATSQGRNTEAFF
TRBV11-3	NA	TRBD1	TRBJ2-2	TGTGCCAGCGAGGGACAGGGGCCCTCGAACACCGGGGAGCTGTTTTTT	CASEGQGPSNTGELFF
TRBV27	NA	TRBD1	TRBJ2-5	TGTGCCAGATCTTTTGGACAGGCGGACGGAGAGACCCAGTACTTC	CARSFGQADGETQYF
TRBV6-5	NA	NA	TRBJ1-3	TGTGCCAGCAGTTCTCCTAACAGGGGAAACACCATATATTTT	CASSSPNRGNTIYF
TRBV19	NA	TRBD1	TRBJ2-2	TGTGCCAGTACCCATCCCGGACAGGGCGACACCGGGGAGCTGTTTTTT	CASTHPGQGDTGELFF
TRBV5-1	NA	TRBD2	TRBJ2-7	TGCGCCAGCAGCTTCAGGGAGGGATACGAGCAGTACTTC	CASSFREGYEQYF
TRBV7-9	few	NA	TRBJ1-1	TGTGCCAGCACCACCGCGACAGATAACACTGAAGCTTTCTTT	CASTTATDNTEAFF
TRBV21-1	NA	NA	TRBJ2-1	TGTGCCAACCAGAAAAGACAGGGGAGTGGTAATGAGCAGTTCTTC	CANQKRQGSGNEQFF
TRBV11-2	once	TRBD2	TRBJ2-1	TGTGCCAGCAGCCTGACTAGCGGGCTCGCCAGCTCCTACAATGAGCAGTTCTTC	CASSLTSGLASSYNEQFF
TRBV14	NA	TRBD2	TRBJ2-5	TGTGCCAGCAGCCAAGCTCCCACGGCGTCTAGCGGGGGGCAAGAGACCCAGTACTTC	CASSQAPTASSGGQETQYF
TRBV7-8	NA	NA	TRBJ1-4	TGTGCCAGCAGCTTAGGGCCGGGACACCTTAATGAAAAACTGTTTTTT	CASSLGPGHLNEKLFF
TRBV29-1	NA	TRBD2	TRBJ2-7	TGCAGCGTCGGGAGGAGCTCCTACGAGCAGTACTTC	CSVGRSSYEQYF
TRBV30	NA	NA	TRBJ1-2	TGTGCCTGGAGTTTACCAGAACAGGGTAGAGGCTACACCTTC	CAWSLPEQGRGYTF
TRBV6-1	NA	TRBD1	TRBJ2-7	TGTGCCAGCGGCCAGACAGGGGCCGTCTCCTACGAGCAGTACTTC	CASGQTGAVSYEQYF
TRBV7-2	NA	TRBD1	TRBJ1-2	TGTGCCAGCAGCTACGGGGGGACAGGGGTTGACTATGGCTACACCTTC	CASSYGGTGVDYGYTF
TRBV27	NA	TRBD1	TRBJ2-1	TGTGCCAGCAGTCCGGGACAGGGTTGGAATGAGCAGTTCTTC	CASSPGQGWNEQFF
TRBV11-3	NA	NA	TRBJ1-1	TGTGCCAGCAGCTTCAGGGGAGAGAACACTGAAGCTTTCTTT	CASSFRGENTEAFF
TRBV6-6	few	NA	TRBJ1-2	TGTGCCACCACTAACGACTATGGCTACACCTTC	CATTNDYGYTF
TRBV29-1	NA	NA	TRBJ2-5	TGCAGCGTTGAAGGTGCGAGACAAGAGACCCAGTACTTC	CSVEGARQETQYF
TRBV27	NA	TRBD1	TRBJ2-7	TGTGCCAGCAGTGCGCGACAGGGGGGATACTACGAGCAGTACTTC	CASSARQGGYYEQYF
TRBV28	many	TRBD2	TRBJ2-7	TGTGCCAGCAGGGGGCGGGAGGGCCAATACGAGCAGTACTTC	CASRGREGQYEQYF
TRBV25-1	NA	NA	TRBJ2-1	TGTGCCAGCAGGGGTGGGAGAGACGAGCAGTTCTTC	CASRGGRDEQFF
TRBV18	few	TRBD1	TRBJ2-2	TGTGCCAGCTCACCGGGAACAGGGGGAGTCGGGGAGCTGTTTTTT	CASSPGTGGVGELFF
TRBV11-2	NA	NA	TRBJ1-4	TGTGCCAGCAGCTCTCGGGGGGAATGGAATGAAAAACTGTTTTTT	CASSSRGEWNEKLFF
TRBV29-1	NA	TRBD1	TRBJ2-7	TGCAGCGTTGAGGGCTCGGGGACAGACGTAAACGAGCAGTACTTC	CSVEGSGTDVNEQYF
TRBV28	NA	NA	TRBJ2-5	TGTGCCAGCAGTTTATGGCGGGCAAAAGAGACCCAGTACTTC	CASSLWRAKETQYF
TRBV28	NA	TRBD1	TRBJ2-2	TGTGCCAGCAATTCCCGGACAGGGGTTTCTGCGTATGCCGGGGAGCTGTTTTTT	CASNSRTGVSAYAGELFF
TRBV7-9	NA	NA	TRBJ2-7	TGTGCCAGCAGCTTAGCGGGGGGCGAGCAGTACTTC	CASSLAGGEQYF
TRBV6-5	once	NA	TRBJ1-2	TGTGCCAGCAGTTACGCAGGGGTAGGGGGCTACACCTTC	CASSYAGVGGYTF
TRBV7-2	few	NA	TRBJ2-7	TGTGCCAGCAGCTCCTACACAGGGATGTACGAGCAGTACTTC	CASSSYTGMYEQYF
TRBV16	NA	NA	TRBJ2-7	TGTGCCAGCAGCCCTCCAGGGGGGGAGCAGTACTTC	CASSPPGGEQYF
TRBV4-1	NA	NA	TRBJ1-1	TGCGCCAGCAGCCAAGGGACTCGGAACACTGAAGCTTTCTTT	CASSQGTRNTEAFF
TRBV4-3	NA	TRBD2	TRBJ2-1	TGCGCCAGCAGCCAAGCGCTAGCGGGAGGGATCTACAATGAGCAGTTCTTC	CASSQALAGGIYNEQFF
TRBV5-6	NA	TRBD2	TRBJ2-1	TGTGCCAGCAGCTTGGAATTAGCGGGAGGGGGCTACAATGAGCAGTTCTTC	CASSLELAGGGYNEQFF
TRBV2	NA	TRBD2	TRBJ2-5	TGTGCCAGCAGTGAAGGACTAGCGGGAGTTGAGACCCAGTACTTC	CASSEGLAGVETQYF